The rows below give T cell receptor beta chains drawn from one sample of a study of T cells in Graves' hyperthyroidism and ophthalmopathy. TCRdb passed the multiplex PCR reads through MiXCR, listing each CDR3 protein once. Of 550,000 to 650,000 distinct CDR3 sequences listed, 11% to 15% are singletons. Sequenced sample: blood. These receptors all come from a woman between 25 and 40 years old with Graves' hyperthyroidism that later progressed to Graves' ophthalmopathy. Both conserved end residues are part of each CDR3. A D gene is named only where the DNA matches it firmly. Only part of the rows carry a size: once, few, many, or a class if the clone is expanded.

J | V | D | size | CDR3 | DNA
TRBJ2-5 | TRBV4-2 | - | - | CASSRARSGGEETQYF | TGTGCCAGCAGCCGAGCCCGGAGCGGAGGGGAAGAGACCCAGTACTTC
TRBJ1-5 | TRBV19 | TRBD1 | - | CASSMRGGGYSNQPQHF | TGTGCCAGTAGTATGAGAGGGGGCGGGTATAGCAATCAGCCCCAGCATTTT
TRBJ1-2 | TRBV6-4 | - | - | CASSDSGGGYTF | TGTGCCAGCAGTGACTCCGGGGGTGGCTACACCTTC
TRBJ1-1 | TRBV29-1 | TRBD1 | few | CSADLGTGGTEAFF | TGCAGCGCTGATTTAGGGACAGGCGGCACTGAAGCTTTCTTT
TRBJ2-7 | TRBV12-3/TRBV12-4 | TRBD1 | many | CASTLRGQLYEQYF | TGTGCCAGCACTCTAAGGGGGCAGCTCTACGAGCAGTACTTC
TRBJ2-1 | TRBV12-3/TRBV12-4 | - | - | CASSLSGLTYNEQFF | TGTGCCAGCAGTTTAAGTGGACTAACCTACAATGAGCAGTTCTTC
TRBJ1-1 | TRBV6-5 | TRBD1 | - | CAISLQGMNTEAFF | TGTGCCATCAGCCTACAGGGGATGAACACTGAAGCTTTCTTT
TRBJ2-3 | TRBV30 | TRBD2 | few | CAWRGGDTQYF | TGTGCCTGGCGCGGGGGAGATACGCAGTATTTT
TRBJ2-2 | TRBV12-3/TRBV12-4 | - | once | CASSLVLAPGELFF | TGTGCCAGCAGTTTAGTACTAGCTCCCGGGGAGCTGTTTTTT
TRBJ2-1 | TRBV12-3/TRBV12-4 | TRBD2 | few | CASSDLLRTSGKGNEQFF | TGTGCCAGCAGTGACCTGCTTAGGACTAGCGGGAAGGGGAATGAGCAGTTCTTC
TRBJ2-7 | TRBV30 | TRBD2 | - | CAWAWAGVSYEQYF | TGTGCCTGGGCCTGGGCGGGAGTCTCCTACGAGCAGTACTTC
TRBJ2-1 | TRBV11-2 | - | many | CASSQGRRLLDEQFF | TGTGCCAGCAGCCAAGGACGGCGCCTTCTCGATGAGCAGTTCTTC
TRBJ2-7 | TRBV10-3 | - | - | CAIRGEGAAYEQYF | TGTGCCATCAGGGGGGAGGGGGCAGCCTACGAGCAGTACTTC
TRBJ2-2 | TRBV24-1 | - | many | CATSAFPGIRELFF | TGTGCCACCAGTGCCTTTCCAGGGATCCGGGAGCTGTTTTTT
TRBJ2-7 | TRBV4-3 | TRBD2 | - | CASSQETSGSFEQYF | TGCGCCAGCAGCCAGGAGACTAGCGGGAGTTTCGAGCAGTACTTC
TRBJ2-1 | TRBV7-3 | - | many | CASSLQGTTEYNEQSF | TGTGCCAGCAGCTTACAGGGGACTACGGAGTACAATGAGCAGTCCTTC